The 24 T cell receptor beta chains below were found in one sample sequenced in a study of blood T cells in healthy people across ages. Through a sample-barcoded 5' primer and a J-beta primer mix, a second PCR was run for 7 to 11 cycles. TCRdb reprocessed the 5' RACE reads with MiXCR, giving one entry per CDR3 protein. The sample carries over 700,000 distinct CDR3 sequences, 20% to 30% recorded once. The same data also contributed to another study, on T cells of mothers and their children.

Sequences were obtained from blood. All receptors come from a boy aged 10-17 years in good health.

This clonotype has just a few counts. The chain employs TRBV5-6 and TRBJ2-7; D tentatively reads TRBD1 or TRBD2 (6 bases each). Germline lookup yields CDR1 SGHDT and CDR2 YYEEEE. V was clipped by 0 bases and J by 6 bases, with 10 bases between them. The CDR3 extends over 13 amino acids. The CDR3 DNA reads TGTGCCAGCAGCTTGGAGAGGGGGGCCGAGCAGTACTTC. Its protein is CASSLERGAEQYF.

V and J are TRBV7-3 and TRBJ2-2; 10 bases line up with TRBD1. Germline CDR1 SGHTA, CDR2 FQGTGA. The CDR3 is 15 residues long. V was pared by 5 bases and J by 6 bases, with 6 bases of the junction left unmatched. The DNA for the CDR3 is TGTGCCAGCAGCCCCCGGACAGGGGGGGCCGGGGAGCTGTTTTTT. The encoded protein is CASSPRTGGAGELFF.

The CDR3 spells CASSLDGLAADTQYF. The CDR3 region has the DNA TGTGCCAGCAGTTTAGACGGACTAGCCGCAGATACGCAGTATTTT. The rearrangement links TRBV27 to TRBJ2-3; the match to TRBD2 covers 8 bases. The CDR3 sequence is 15 residues long. The junction had 5 bases not matched to a gene; V was cut back by 2 bases and J by 4 bases. Germline values: CDR1 MNHEY, CDR2 SMNVEV (reference sequence).

The gene calls are TRBV6-6 and TRBJ1-4; D ambiguous. This CDR3 spans 14 amino acids. With 2 bases removed from V and 8 bases from J, the gap between germline ends came to 12 bases. Per the germline V gene, CDR1 is MNHNY and CDR2 is SVGAGI (reference sequence). CDR3 protein: CASSYIRGFEKLFF. As DNA, the CDR3 is TGTGCCAGCAGTTACATAAGAGGTTTCGAAAAACTGTTTTTT.

This chain connects TRBV14 to TRBJ2-5; D remains ambiguous. The J call may be in error: the DNA end matches TRBJ2-7 better. The germline V gene encodes CDR1 SGHDN and CDR2 FVKESK. The CDR3 spans 12 residues. The CDR3 loop is CASSQAGHEQYF. The CDR3 region has the DNA TGTGCCAGCAGCCAAGCAGGACACGAGCAGTACTTC.

This clonotype was counted between two and nine times. The gene calls are TRBV6-1 and TRBJ1-1; unclear D gene. The CDR3 length is 11 residues. CDR1 is MNHNS, CDR2 SASEGT, per germline. V was clipped by 5 bases and J by 8 bases, with 9 bases between them. In nucleotides, the CDR3 is TGTGCCAGCAGTCTACACGCCGAAGCTTTCTTT. As protein: CASSLHAEAFF.

A few counts support this clonotype. The chain uses TRBV6-5 and TRBJ2-7, with TRBD2 matching 9 bases. With V trimmed by 5 bases and J by 4 bases, 9 bases remained unmatched. CDR1 MNHEY and CDR2 SVGAGI come from the germline V gene. The CDR3 runs to 15 residues. The CDR3 nucleotides read TGTGCCAGCAGTAACCATAGCGGGAGCTGGTACGAGCAGTACTTC. Its translation: CASSNHSGSWYEQYF.

In this sample, this clonotype turned up a few times. The chain is built from TRBV12-3 or TRBV12-4 and TRBJ2-5; a weak D match, TRBD1 (6 bases). Judging by the DNA end, TRBJ2-7 fits better; the J call may be wrong. There are 14 residues in the CDR3. The CDR3 region is CASSWTASSYEQYF. The CDR3 DNA follows: TGTGCCAGCAGTTGGACAGCGAGCTCCTACGAGCAGTACTTC.

This clonotype occurred many times. V is TRBV2 and J is TRBJ2-1, with TRBD2 identical over 8 bases. CDR1 is SNHLY, CDR2 FYNNEI, per germline. V lost 2 bases and J lost 0; bases outside the gene matches: 3. CDR3 length equals 16 residues. CDR3 nucleotides: TGTGCCAGCAGTGAACGGGGGACTAGCTCCTACAATGAGCAGTTCTTC. This gives the protein CASSERGTSSYNEQFF.

The J gene is TRBJ2-5, the V gene TRBV6-2 or TRBV6-3, with TRBD2 identical over 11 bases. TRBJ2-7 matches the DNA end more closely, so the J call is doubtful. The CDR3 runs 17 residues. Germline assignment: CDR1 MNHEY and CDR2 SVGEGT. CDR3 residues: CASTLPILAGDSYEQYF. In nucleotides, the CDR3 is TGTGCCAGCACCCTGCCAATACTAGCGGGGGATTCCTACGAGCAGTACTTC.

This chain joins TRBV12-5 and TRBJ1-6; maybe TRBD1 (6 bases). The CDR3 totals 13 residues. Per the germline V gene, CDR1 is LGHNT and CDR2 is FRNRAP. Trimming pared 5 bases from V and 6 bases from J, leaving 8 bases between. As DNA, the CDR3 is TGTGCTAGTGGTAGGGGGGCTAATTCACCCCTCCACTTT. Translated, it gives CASGRGANSPLHF.

The chain links TRBV3-1 to TRBJ2-5; D is possibly TRBD1 (5 bases). The CDR3 has 14 amino acids. The V end lost 4 bases, the J end lost 5 bases, and 14 bases lay between the germline ends. CDR1 is LGHDT and CDR2 is YNNKEL in the germline V gene (reference sequence). CDR3 region: CASSRVGVRETQYF. Here the CDR3 DNA reads TGTGCCAGCAGCCGCGTAGGGGTTCGGGAGACCCAGTACTTC.

This clonotype was seen a handful of times. This chain connects TRBV7-3 to TRBJ2-1, with D possibly called TRBD1 or TRBD2 (5 bases each). The CDR3 is 16 amino acids. Germline V gives CDR1 SGHTA, CDR2 FQGTGA. V lost 5 bases and J 1 base, leaving 15 bases between the germline ends. CDR3 coding DNA: TGTGCCAGCAGCACCGGGACCCTAGGGTCCTACAATGAGCAGTTCTTC. This sequence encodes CASSTGTLGSYNEQFF.

This chain uses TRBV20-1 with TRBJ2-2; D might be TRBD1 (6 bases). In germline, CDR1 is DFQATT, CDR2 SNEGSKA (reference sequence). This CDR3 comprises 13 residues. Trimming removed 6 bases from V and 7 bases from J, with 15 bases in between. The CDR3 spells CSALRDTVGELFF. The CDR3 nucleotides are TGCAGTGCCCTCCGGGACACGGTCGGGGAGCTGTTTTTT.

This clonotype was found a few times. Here the CDR3 DNA reads TGCAGTGCTAGTAGGGTTGGCCAGGTCCATTCCTACGAGCAGTACTTC. It is translated as CSASRVGQVHSYEQYF. The gene calls are TRBV20-1 and TRBJ2-5; D remains ambiguous. The end of the DNA is better explained by TRBJ2-7, so the J call may be wrong. Germline loops: CDR1 DFQATT, CDR2 SNEGSKA (reference sequence). This CDR3 has 16 amino acids.

The CDR3 DNA is TGTGCCAGCAGTTACACTCCCCAGGGGACCCAGTACTTC. Amino acids: CASSYTPQGTQYF. The chain is built from TRBV12-3 or TRBV12-4 and TRBJ2-5; TRBD1 is a possible D gene (5 bases). This CDR3 region has 13 residues. Trimming left V 4 bases short and J 7 bases short, with 13 bases between.

The chain is built from TRBV28 and TRBJ2-7, with 10 bases lining up with TRBD2. This CDR3 comprises 15 residues. Germline values: CDR1 MDHEN, CDR2 SYDVKM. Germline trimming cut 2 bases from V and 3 bases from J; bases unmatched to any gene: 4. The CDR3 coding sequence is TGTGCCAGCAGTTTAGAGTCTAGCGGGAGCTACGAGCAGTACTTC. Amino acid sequence: CASSLESSGSYEQYF.

In its sample, this clonotype was seen a few times. This chain joins TRBV28 and TRBJ2-5, with TRBD2 as a possible D gene (6 bases). The V gene's germline CDR1 is MDHEN and CDR2 SYDVKM. V gave up 7 bases and J gave up 1 base, with 13 bases separating them. The CDR3 length is 14 residues. The CDR3 reads CASTPRRVQETQYF. The CDR3 coding sequence is TGTGCCAGCACCCCAAGGAGGGTCCAAGAGACCCAGTACTTC.

The chain employs TRBV20-1 and TRBJ1-1; no reliable D call. This CDR3 spans 14 amino acids. The V end was cut by 6 bases, the J end by 4 bases, with 18 bases between. Germline V gene data show CDR1 as DFQATT and CDR2 as SNEGSKA (reference sequence). CDR3 sequence (DNA): TGCAGTGCGCGTGGTGAAGGGATGGGCACTGAAGCTTTCTTT. Protein product: CSARGEGMGTEAFF.

Only a few counts were recorded for this clonotype. V gene TRBV20-1 combines with J gene TRBJ1-2, with no clear D. There are 11 residues in the CDR3. The germline CDR1 and CDR2 sequences are DFQATT and SNEGSKA (reference sequence). Trimming shortened V by 4 bases and J by 3 bases, and 6 bases separated the two germline ends. The CDR3 loop is CSAKSYYGYTF. CDR3 in DNA: TGCAGTGCTAAGTCGTACTATGGCTACACCTTC.

The chain joins TRBV4-1 to TRBJ1-2; D perhaps matches TRBD1 (6 bases). CDR1 and CDR2 from the germline V gene are MGHRA and YSYEKL. This CDR3 region has 14 residues. V was pared by 4 bases and J by 4 bases, with 13 bases between. Here the CDR3 DNA reads TGCGCCAGCAGCCCCGGACAGTGGACCTATGGCTACACCTTC. Translating gives CASSPGQWTYGYTF.

This clonotype was seen a few times. This CDR3 reads CAISAGVSSYEQYF. The CDR3 nucleotides read TGTGCCATCAGCGCCGGGGTAAGCTCCTACGAGCAGTACTTC. The rearrangement joins TRBV10-3 to TRBJ2-7; weak D call: TRBD2 (5 bases). The V end was cut by 6 bases, the J end by 0 bases, with 12 bases between. CDR1 and CDR2 (germline): ENHRY, SYGVKD. The CDR3 has 14 amino acids.

This rearrangement joins TRBV9 to TRBJ1-6; D is ambiguous. Trimming stripped 0 bases from V and 8 bases from J, with 12 bases between. The CDR3 spans 15 residues. Germline values: CDR1 SGDLS, CDR2 YYNGEE. CDR3 region: CASSVGGMGYSPLHF. The CDR3 bases are TGTGCCAGCAGCGTAGGGGGAATGGGATATTCACCCCTCCACTTT.

This clonotype was counted between two and nine times. An end of the junction differs from the germline gene, which may be a read error. The chain recombines TRBV7-3 with TRBJ2-1; the D gene is possibly TRBD2 (5 bases). Germline V lookup: CDR1 SGHTA, CDR2 FQGTGA. CDR3 length: 15 amino acids. The CDR3 spells CAGSPRADPYNEQFF. The CDR3 bases are TGTGCCGGCAGCCCACGAGCGGACCCCTACAATGAGCAGTTCTTC.